The 11 T cell receptor beta chains listed next were all sequenced from one sample in a study of blood T cells in healthy people across ages. PCR was performed a second time for about 7 to 12 cycles using a sample-barcoded 5' primer and a J-beta primer mix. MiXCR, applied by TCRdb to the 5' RACE reads, yields one record per CDR3 protein. The sample records 800,000 or so distinct CDR3 sequences, around 62% being singletons. Sequences were obtained from blood. Receptor source: a man aged 25-45 years in good health.

The chain recombines TRBV29-1 with TRBJ1-6; D unresolved. CDR3 size: 14 residues. The V gene lost 6 bases and the J gene lost 7 bases, with 16 bases spanning the gap. Germline loops: CDR1 SQVTM, CDR2 ANQGSEA. This CDR3 reads CSVRLEIGNSPLHF. CDR3 in DNA: TGCAGCGTCCGGTTGGAGATAGGGAATTCACCCCTCCACTTT.

The gene calls are TRBV4-2 and TRBJ1-5; D perhaps matches TRBD1 (5 bases). The CDR3 is 13 amino acids. CDR1 LGHNA and CDR2 YNFKEQ come from the germline V gene. Trimming stripped 1 base from V and 7 bases from J, with 8 bases between. CDR3 amino acids: CASSQGGEQPQHF. The CDR3 DNA follows: TGTGCCAGCAGCCAAGGGGGGGAGCAGCCCCAGCATTTT.

This chain connects TRBV29-1 to TRBJ1-1, with D unclear. Germline V gives CDR1 SQVTM, CDR2 ANQGSEA. There are 14 residues in the CDR3. Trimming took 5 bases from V and 1 from J, leaving 14 bases between them. The CDR3 sequence: CSVWTVVENTEAFF. In DNA, the CDR3 is TGCAGCGTTTGGACTGTTGTCGAGAACACTGAAGCTTTCTTT. The variable domain in full, completed from reference TRBV29-1 and TRBJ1-1, reads SAVISQKPSRDICQRGTSLTIQCQVDSQVTMMFWYRQQPGQSLTLIATANQGSEATYESGFVIDKFPISRPNLTFSTLTVSNMSPEDSSIYLCSVWTVVENTEAFFGQGTRLTVV.

This clonotype was seen more than once but under ten times. J is TRBJ2-1 and V is TRBV7-9; D not resolved. The CDR3 has 14 residues. V was pared by 10 bases and J by 0 bases, with 13 bases between. Germline-derived CDR1 and CDR2 are SEHNR and FQNEAQ (reference sequence). The CDR3 sequence: CATRAPSSYNEQFF. For the CDR3, the DNA is TGTGCCACACGGGCCCCCAGCTCCTACAATGAGCAGTTCTTC. Full variable domain (rest looked up from reference TRBV7-9 and TRBJ2-1): DTGVSQNPRHKITKRGQNVTFRCDPISEHNRLYWYRQTLGQGPEFLTYFQNEAQLEKSRLLSDRFSAERPKGSFSTLEIQRTEQGDSAMYLCATRAPSSYNEQFFGPGTRLTVL.

This chain links TRBV6-5 with TRBJ2-1; D unresolved. CDR3 length: 13 amino acids. Trimming left V 6 bases short and J 12 bases short, with 18 bases between. Germline CDR1 reads MNHEY; CDR2 reads SVGAGI. The CDR3 protein is CASRTNNWRPQFF. CDR3 coding DNA: TGTGCCAGCAGAACAAATAACTGGCGGCCGCAGTTCTTC.

The rearrangement uses TRBV10-3 and TRBJ2-4; maybe TRBD2 (6 bases). Germline-derived CDR1 and CDR2 are ENHRY and SYGVKD. The CDR3 has 14 amino acids. V gave up 2 bases and J gave up 5 bases, with 10 bases separating them. CDR3 DNA: TGTGCCATCAGTGAGCGGGGGTTTGAAAACATTCAGTACTTC. Translated: CAISERGFENIQYF.

CDR3: CASSARLARGSSGANVLTF. The DNA for the CDR3 is TGTGCCAGCAGCGCCCGACTGGCCAGGGGGAGCTCTGGGGCCAACGTCCTGACTTTC. This chain links TRBV9 with TRBJ2-6; 7 nucleotides match TRBD1. This CDR3 region has 19 residues. J was trimmed by 0 bases and V by 3 bases; bases with no gene match: 12. Germline assignment: CDR1 SGDLS and CDR2 YYNGEE.

The V call is TRBV6-6, the J call TRBJ2-5, with D maybe TRBD1 (6 bases). V lost 6 bases and J lost 11, with 25 bases in between. The CDR3 extends over 15 amino acids. Germline CDR1 MNHNY, CDR2 SVGAGI (reference sequence). For the CDR3, the DNA is TGTGCCAGCAGACTCCCAATGGGACATCTCAGGGAGCAGTACTTC. Protein sequence: CASRLPMGHLREQYF.

This clonotype was seen a few times. The chain is built from TRBV4-2 and TRBJ1-5, with D unresolved. This CDR3 spans 15 amino acids. Germline CDR1 is LGHNA and CDR2 is YNFKEQ. V was shortened by 0 bases and J by 5 bases, with 11 bases between the two germline ends. As DNA, the CDR3 is TGTGCCAGCAGCCAAGATCCCGGTGGGTATCAGCCCCAGCATTTT. This gives the protein CASSQDPGGYQPQHF.

This clonotype came up a few times. The chain joins TRBV12-3 or TRBV12-4 to TRBJ2-3, with D tentatively TRBD1 or TRBD2 (6 bases each). The CDR3 has 16 residues. Trimming cost V 3 bases and J 1 base, with 14 bases left between them. The CDR3 loop reads CASSFVWGAGTDTQYF. For the CDR3, the DNA is TGTGCCAGCAGTTTTGTTTGGGGGGCGGGCACAGATACGCAGTATTTT.

The J gene is TRBJ2-7, the V gene TRBV7-9, with TRBD2 matching 7 bases. The V gene end was trimmed by 4 bases and the J gene end by 12 bases; junction bases not matched to a gene: 12. CDR1 is SEHNR, CDR2 FQNEAQ, per germline (reference sequence). The CDR3 is made up of 13 amino acids. This CDR3 reads CASSSSGAETRYF. For the CDR3, the DNA is TGTGCCAGCAGCTCCAGCGGGGCCGAGACCCGGTACTTC. Looking up the rest from reference TRBV7-9 and TRBJ2-7 gives the full variable domain: DTGVSQNPRHKITKRGQNVTFRCDPISEHNRLYWYRQTLGQGPEFLTYFQNEAQLEKSRLLSDRFSAERPKGSFSTLEIQRTEQGDSAMYLCASSSSGAETRYFGPGTRLTVT.